This TCR beta chain was captured in a study of identical twins. A single record per CDR3 protein comes from TCRdb applying MiXCR to the 5' RACE reads. The sample records 600,000 to 800,000 distinct CDR3 sequences, around 21% being singletons. Germline loops: CDR1 DFQATT, CDR2 SNEGSKA (reference sequence). V dropped 3 bases and J dropped 9; count of bases not matched to a gene: 15. This CDR3 is built from 15 residues. This sample was also put to use in a study of T cells expressing NK-cell markers.

The TCR was taken from a woman between 18 and 30 years old in good health. The chain combines TRBV20-1 with TRBJ2-3; TRBD2 matches at 7 bases. Sequencing was performed on PBMCs. CDR3 sequence (DNA): TGCAGTGCTAGCCAATCCCAGGCGGGAGCGGAAACGCAGTATTTT. It is translated as CSASQSQAGAETQYF.